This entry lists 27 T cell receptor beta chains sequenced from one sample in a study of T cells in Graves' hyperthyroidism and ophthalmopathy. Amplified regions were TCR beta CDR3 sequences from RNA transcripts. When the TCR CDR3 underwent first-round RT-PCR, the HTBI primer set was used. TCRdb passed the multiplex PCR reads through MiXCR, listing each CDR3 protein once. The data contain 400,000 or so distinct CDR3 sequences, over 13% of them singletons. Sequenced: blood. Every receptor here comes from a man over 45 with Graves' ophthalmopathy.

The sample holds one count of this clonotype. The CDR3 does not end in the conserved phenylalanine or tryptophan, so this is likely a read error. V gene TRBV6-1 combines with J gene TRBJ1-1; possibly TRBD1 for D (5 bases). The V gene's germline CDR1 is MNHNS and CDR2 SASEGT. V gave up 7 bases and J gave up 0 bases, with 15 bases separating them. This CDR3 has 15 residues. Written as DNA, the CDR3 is TGTGCCAGCACCCGACAAACAGGTTTGAACACTGAAGCTTTCTCT. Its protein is CASTRQTGLNTEAFS.

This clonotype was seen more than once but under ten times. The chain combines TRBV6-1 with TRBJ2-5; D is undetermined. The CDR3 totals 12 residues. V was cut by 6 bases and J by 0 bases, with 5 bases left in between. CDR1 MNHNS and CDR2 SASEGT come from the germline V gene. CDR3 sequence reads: CASSQYQETQYF. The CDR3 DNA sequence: TGTGCCAGCAGCCAGTACCAAGAGACCCAGTACTTC.

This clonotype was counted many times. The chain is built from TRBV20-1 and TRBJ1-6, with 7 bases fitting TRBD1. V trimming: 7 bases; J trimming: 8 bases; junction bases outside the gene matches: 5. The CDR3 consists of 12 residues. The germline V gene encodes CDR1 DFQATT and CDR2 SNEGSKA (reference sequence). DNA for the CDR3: TGCAGTGATGACAGGGTTGATTCACCCCTCCACTTT. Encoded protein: CSDDRVDSPLHF.

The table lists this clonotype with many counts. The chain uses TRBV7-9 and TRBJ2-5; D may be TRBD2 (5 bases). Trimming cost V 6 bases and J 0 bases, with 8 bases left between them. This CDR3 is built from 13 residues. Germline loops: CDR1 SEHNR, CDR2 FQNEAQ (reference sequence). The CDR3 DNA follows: TGTGCCAGCAGTCGGACTTACCAAGAGACCCAGTACTTC. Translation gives CASSRTYQETQYF.

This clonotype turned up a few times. CDR3 amino acids: CASSAEDRVHEQYF. The CDR3, as DNA: TGTGCCAGCAGTGCTGAAGACAGGGTCCACGAGCAGTACTTC. This chain uses TRBV25-1 with TRBJ2-7; 7 bases line up with TRBD1. The CDR3 runs 14 residues. From germline, CDR1 is MGHDK and CDR2 SYGVNS. With 4 bases clipped from V and 5 bases from J, the junction kept 8 bases outside the gene matches.

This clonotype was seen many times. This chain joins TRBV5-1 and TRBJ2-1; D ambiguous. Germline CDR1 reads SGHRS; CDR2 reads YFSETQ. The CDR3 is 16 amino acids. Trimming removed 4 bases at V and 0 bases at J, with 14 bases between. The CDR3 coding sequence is TGCGCCAGCAGCCTCGGGCGGCAAAGCTCCTACAATGAGCAGTTCTTC. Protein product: CASSLGRQSSYNEQFF.

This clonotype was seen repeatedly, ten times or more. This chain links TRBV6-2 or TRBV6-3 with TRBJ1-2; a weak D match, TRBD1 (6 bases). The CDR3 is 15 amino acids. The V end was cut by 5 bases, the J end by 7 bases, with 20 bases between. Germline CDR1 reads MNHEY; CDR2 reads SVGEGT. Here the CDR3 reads CASSPSGGLVFGYTF. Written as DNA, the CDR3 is TGTGCCAGCAGTCCCTCGGGGGGCCTGGTATTTGGCTACACCTTC.

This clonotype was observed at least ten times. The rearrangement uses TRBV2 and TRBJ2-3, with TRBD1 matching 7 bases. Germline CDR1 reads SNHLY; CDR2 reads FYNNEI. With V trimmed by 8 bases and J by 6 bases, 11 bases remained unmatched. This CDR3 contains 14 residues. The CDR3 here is CASQGTEFPDTQYF. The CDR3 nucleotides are TGTGCCAGCCAAGGGACAGAATTCCCCGATACGCAGTATTTT.

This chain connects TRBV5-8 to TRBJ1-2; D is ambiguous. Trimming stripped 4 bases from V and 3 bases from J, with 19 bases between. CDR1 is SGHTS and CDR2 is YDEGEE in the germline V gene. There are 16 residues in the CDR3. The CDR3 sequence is CASSPSRRVKDYGYTF. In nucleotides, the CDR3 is TGTGCCAGCAGCCCATCTCGAAGGGTTAAGGACTATGGCTACACCTTC.

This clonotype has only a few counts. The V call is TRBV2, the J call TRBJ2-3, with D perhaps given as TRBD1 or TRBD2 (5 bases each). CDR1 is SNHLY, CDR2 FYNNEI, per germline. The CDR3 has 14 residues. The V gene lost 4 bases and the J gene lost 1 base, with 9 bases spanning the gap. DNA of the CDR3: TGTGCCAGCAGTGGGGACGGGGGCACAGATACGCAGTATTTT. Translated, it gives CASSGDGGTDTQYF.

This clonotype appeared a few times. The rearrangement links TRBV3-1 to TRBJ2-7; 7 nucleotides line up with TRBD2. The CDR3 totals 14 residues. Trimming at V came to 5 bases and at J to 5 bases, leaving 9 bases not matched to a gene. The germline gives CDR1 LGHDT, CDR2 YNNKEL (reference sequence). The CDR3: CASSYTSGGNEQYF. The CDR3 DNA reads TGTGCCAGCAGCTATACTTCGGGAGGTAACGAGCAGTACTTC.

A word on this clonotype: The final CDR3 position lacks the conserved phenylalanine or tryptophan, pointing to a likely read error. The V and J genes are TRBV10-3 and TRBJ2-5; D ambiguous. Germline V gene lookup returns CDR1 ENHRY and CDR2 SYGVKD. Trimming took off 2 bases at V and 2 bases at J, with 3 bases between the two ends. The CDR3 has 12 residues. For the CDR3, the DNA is TGTGCCATCAGTGAGGGGCAAGAGACCCAGTACCTC. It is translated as CAISEGQETQYL.

CDR3 sequence: CSAREGGSNSPLHF. CDR3 DNA: TGCAGTGCTAGAGAGGGGGGTTCCAATTCACCCCTCCACTTT. The chain is built from TRBV20-1 and TRBJ1-6; a possible D gene is TRBD1 (5 bases). V lost 0 bases and J lost 7, with 10 bases in between. This CDR3 comprises 14 residues. The germline gives CDR1 DFQATT, CDR2 SNEGSKA (reference sequence).

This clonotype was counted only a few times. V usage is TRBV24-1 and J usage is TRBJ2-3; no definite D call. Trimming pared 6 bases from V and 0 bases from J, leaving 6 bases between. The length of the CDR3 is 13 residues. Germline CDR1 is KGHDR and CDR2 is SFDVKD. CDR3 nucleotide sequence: TGTGCCACCAGTCTCGCGAGCACAGATACGCAGTATTTT. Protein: CATSLASTDTQYF.

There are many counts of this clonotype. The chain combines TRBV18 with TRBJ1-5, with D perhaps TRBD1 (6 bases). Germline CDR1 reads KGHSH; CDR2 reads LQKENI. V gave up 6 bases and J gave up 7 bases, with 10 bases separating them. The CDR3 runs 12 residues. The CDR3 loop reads CASSSRGQPQHF. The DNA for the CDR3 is TGTGCCAGCTCGTCCAGGGGACAGCCCCAGCATTTT.

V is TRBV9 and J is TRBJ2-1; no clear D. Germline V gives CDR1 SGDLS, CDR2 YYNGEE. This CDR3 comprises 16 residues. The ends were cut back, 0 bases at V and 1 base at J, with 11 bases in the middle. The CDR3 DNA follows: TGTGCCAGCAGCGTAGAACCGGTATTTTCCTACAATGAGCAGTTCTTC. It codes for CASSVEPVFSYNEQFF.

CDR3 DNA: TGTGCCTGGAGTGTAGGGGAGAGCTCCTACGAGCAGTACTTC. Protein: CAWSVGESSYEQYF. The chain joins TRBV30 to TRBJ2-7; D might be TRBD1 or TRBD2, each matching 5 bases. The CDR3 covers 14 residues. Germline CDR1 GTSNPN, CDR2 SVGIG (reference sequence). Trimming removed 0 bases from V and 0 bases from J, with 9 bases in between.

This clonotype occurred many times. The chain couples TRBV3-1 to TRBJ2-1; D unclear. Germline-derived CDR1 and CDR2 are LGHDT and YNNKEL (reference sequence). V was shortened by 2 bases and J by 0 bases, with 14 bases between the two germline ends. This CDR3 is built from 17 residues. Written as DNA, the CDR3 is TGTGCCAGCAGCCAACCAGGTAGGGTGAGCTCCTACAATGAGCAGTTCTTC. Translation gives CASSQPGRVSSYNEQFF.

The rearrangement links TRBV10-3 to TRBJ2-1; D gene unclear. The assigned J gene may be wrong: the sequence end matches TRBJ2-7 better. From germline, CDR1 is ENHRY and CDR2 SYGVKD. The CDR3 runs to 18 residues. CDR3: CAISESSIGVNSYNEQYF. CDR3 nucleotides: TGTGCCATCAGTGAGTCGAGTATTGGTGTCAACTCCTACAATGAGCAGTACTTC.

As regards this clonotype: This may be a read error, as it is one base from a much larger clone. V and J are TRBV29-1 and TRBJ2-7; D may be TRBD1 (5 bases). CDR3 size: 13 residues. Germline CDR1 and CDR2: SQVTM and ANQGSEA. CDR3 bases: TGCATCGTTGAGTTTCAGGGTCTAAACGAGCAGTACTTC. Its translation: CIVEFQGLNEQYF.

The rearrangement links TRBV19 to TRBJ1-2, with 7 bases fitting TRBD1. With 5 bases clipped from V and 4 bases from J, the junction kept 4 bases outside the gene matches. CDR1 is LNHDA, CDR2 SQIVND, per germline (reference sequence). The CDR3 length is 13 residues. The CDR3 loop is CASSAAGGYGYTF. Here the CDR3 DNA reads TGTGCCAGTAGTGCCGCAGGGGGCTATGGCTACACCTTC.

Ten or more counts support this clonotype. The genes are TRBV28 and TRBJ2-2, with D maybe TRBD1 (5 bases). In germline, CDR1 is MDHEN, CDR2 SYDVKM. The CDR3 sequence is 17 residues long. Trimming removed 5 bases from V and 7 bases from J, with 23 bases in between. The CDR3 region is CASSRTVGASYGGELFF. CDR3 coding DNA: TGTGCCAGCAGTCGCACCGTAGGGGCGTCTTATGGCGGGGAGCTGTTTTTT.

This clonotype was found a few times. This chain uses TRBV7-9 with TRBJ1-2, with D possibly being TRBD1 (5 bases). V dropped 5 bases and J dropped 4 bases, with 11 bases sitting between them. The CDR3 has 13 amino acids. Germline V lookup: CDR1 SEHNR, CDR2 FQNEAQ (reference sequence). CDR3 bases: TGTGCCAGCAGCCCGGGGGATTTCTATGGCTACACCTTC. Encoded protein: CASSPGDFYGYTF.

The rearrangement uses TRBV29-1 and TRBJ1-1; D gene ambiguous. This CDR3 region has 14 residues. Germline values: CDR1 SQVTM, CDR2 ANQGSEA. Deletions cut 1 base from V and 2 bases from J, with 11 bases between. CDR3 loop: CSVEVTVINTEAFF. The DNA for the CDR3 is TGCAGCGTTGAAGTAACAGTGATTAACACTGAAGCTTTCTTT.

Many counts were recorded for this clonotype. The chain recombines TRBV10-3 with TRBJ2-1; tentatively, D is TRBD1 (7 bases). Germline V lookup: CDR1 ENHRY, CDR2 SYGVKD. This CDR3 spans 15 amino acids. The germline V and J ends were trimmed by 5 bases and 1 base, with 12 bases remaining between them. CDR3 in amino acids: CAISTTGRSYNEQFF. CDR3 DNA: TGTGCCATCAGTACGACAGGGAGGTCCTACAATGAGCAGTTCTTC.

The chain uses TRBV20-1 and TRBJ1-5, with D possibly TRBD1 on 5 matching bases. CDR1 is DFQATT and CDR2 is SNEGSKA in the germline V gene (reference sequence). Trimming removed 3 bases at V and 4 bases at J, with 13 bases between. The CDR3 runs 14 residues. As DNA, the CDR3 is TGCAGTGCTAGGGAGGGGATAAGTAATCAGCCCCAGCATTTT. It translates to CSAREGISNQPQHF.

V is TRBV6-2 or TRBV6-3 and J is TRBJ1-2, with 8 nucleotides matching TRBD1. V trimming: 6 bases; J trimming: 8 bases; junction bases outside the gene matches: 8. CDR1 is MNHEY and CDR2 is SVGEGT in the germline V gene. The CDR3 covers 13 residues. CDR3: CASRSGGARGYTF. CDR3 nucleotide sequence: TGTGCCAGCAGGTCAGGGGGCGCGAGGGGCTACACCTTC.